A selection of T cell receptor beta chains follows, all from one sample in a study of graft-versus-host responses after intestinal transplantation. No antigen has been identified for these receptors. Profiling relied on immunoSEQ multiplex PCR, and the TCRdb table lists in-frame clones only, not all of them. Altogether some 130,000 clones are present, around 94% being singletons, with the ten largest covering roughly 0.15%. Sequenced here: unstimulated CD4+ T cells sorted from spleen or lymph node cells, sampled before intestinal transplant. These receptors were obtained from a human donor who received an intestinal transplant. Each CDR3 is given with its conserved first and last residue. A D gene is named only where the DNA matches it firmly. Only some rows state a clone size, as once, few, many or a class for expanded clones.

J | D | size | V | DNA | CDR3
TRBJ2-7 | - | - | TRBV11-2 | TGTGCCAGCAGCTCCGGGGTTAGCGAGCAGTACTTC | CASSSGVSEQYF
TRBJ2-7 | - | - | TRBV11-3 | TGTGCCAGCGGAAAGGAGTGGGGATACGAGCAGTACTTC | CASGKEWGYEQYF
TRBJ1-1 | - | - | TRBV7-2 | TGTGCCAGCAGCTTAGAGGCCCCGAACACTGAAGCTTTCTTT | CASSLEAPNTEAFF
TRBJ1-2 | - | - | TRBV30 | TGTGCCTGGAGTTCAGAAGCTAACTATGGCTACACCTTC | CAWSSEANYGYTF
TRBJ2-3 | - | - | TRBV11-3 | TGTGCCAGCAGCGCGTACTTTTCAGATACGCAGTATTTT | CASSAYFSDTQYF
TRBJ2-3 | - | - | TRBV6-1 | TGTGCCAGCAGTGAAAGTTTCGGCAGCGGCACTAGCACAGATACGCAGTATTTT | CASSESFGSGTSTDTQYF
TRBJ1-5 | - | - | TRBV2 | TGTGCCACCTCTGCTTTACCCGGCGGGACTCAGCCCCAGCATTTT | CATSALPGGTQPQHF
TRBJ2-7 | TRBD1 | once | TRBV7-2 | TGTGCCAGCAGCTTAGTCCAGGGGGCTATGGGGCCCTACGAGCAGTACTTC | CASSLVQGAMGPYEQYF
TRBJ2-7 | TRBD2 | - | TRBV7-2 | TGTGCCAGCACCACTAGCGGGGGCCGCTACGAGCAGTACTTC | CASTTSGGRYEQYF
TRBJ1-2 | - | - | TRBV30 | TGTGCCTGGAGTGTCGGGGACTATGGCTACACCTTC | CAWSVGDYGYTF